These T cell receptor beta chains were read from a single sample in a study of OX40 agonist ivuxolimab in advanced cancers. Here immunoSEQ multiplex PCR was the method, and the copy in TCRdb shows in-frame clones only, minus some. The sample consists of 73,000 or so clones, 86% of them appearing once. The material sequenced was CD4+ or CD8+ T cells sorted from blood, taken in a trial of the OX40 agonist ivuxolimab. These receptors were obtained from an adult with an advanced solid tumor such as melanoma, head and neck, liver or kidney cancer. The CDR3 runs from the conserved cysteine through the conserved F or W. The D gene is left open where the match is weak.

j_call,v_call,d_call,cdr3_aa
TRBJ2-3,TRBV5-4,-,CASSLDGGRTDTQYF
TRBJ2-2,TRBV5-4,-,CASSLGGLTNTGELFF
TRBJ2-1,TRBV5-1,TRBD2,CASSLTSGADPYNEQFF
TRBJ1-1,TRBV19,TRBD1,CASSTRQGFRTEAFF
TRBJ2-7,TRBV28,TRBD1,CASSTQGQGHYEQYF
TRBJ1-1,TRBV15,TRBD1,CATSRDPAGQVANTEAFF
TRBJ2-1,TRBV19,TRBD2,CASTGGSFSYNEQFF
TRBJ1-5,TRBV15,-,CATSRVLRTTGSNQPQHF
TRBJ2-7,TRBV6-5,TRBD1,CASSRTGGMGYEQYF
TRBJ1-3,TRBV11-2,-,CASSPGAGGNTIYF
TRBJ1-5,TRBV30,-,CAWSVPGANNQPQHF
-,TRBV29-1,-,CSVAPGVGEQYF
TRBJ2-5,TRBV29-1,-,CSVDPINQETQYF
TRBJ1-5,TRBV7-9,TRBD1,CASSSGQAVRQPQHF
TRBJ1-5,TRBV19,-,CASRPLDAGNQPQHF
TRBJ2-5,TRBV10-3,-,CAITRGPQETQYF
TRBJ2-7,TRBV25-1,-,CASSEYDEQYF
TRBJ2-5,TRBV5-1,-,CASSLASAGGGQETQYF